A selection of T cell receptor beta chains follows, all from one sample in a study of T cells in localized non-small cell lung cancer. Sequencing used immunoSEQ multiplex PCR; TCRdb keeps in-frame clones, though not all of them. The data hold about 26,000 clones, with roughly nine tenths observed a single time. The sequenced sample was peripheral blood, obtained before any cancer treatment. Receptors were obtained from a female donor older than 55 with stage II squamous cell lung carcinoma. The CDR3 runs from the conserved cysteine through the conserved F or W. The order of the fields is J gene, D gene, clone size, V gene, CDR3 protein, CDR3 DNA. The D gene is left open where the match is weak. The listing skips clone size in some rows; elsewhere it reads once, few, many or a size class.

TRBJ2-2	-	-	TRBV7-2	CASSLNRRGELFF	TGTGCCAGCAGCTTAAATCGTCGGGGGGAGCTGTTTTTT
TRBJ2-2	-	-	TRBV12-5	CASGLAGHTGELFF	TGTGCTAGTGGTTTGGCGGGGCATACCGGGGAGCTGTTTTTT
TRBJ1-1	-	-	TRBV6-1	CATRPFRGNTEAFF	TGTGCCACAAGGCCCTTCAGGGGTAACACTGAAGCTTTCTTT
TRBJ2-1	TRBD2	-	TRBV4-3	CASSQGSGGYNEQFF	TGCGCCAGCAGCCAAGGGAGCGGGGGATACAATGAGCAGTTCTTC
TRBJ2-1	TRBD2	-	TRBV5-1	CASSPPGLAGGISYNEQFF	TGCGCCAGCAGTCCCCCTGGATTAGCGGGAGGGATCTCCTACAATGAGCAGTTCTTC
TRBJ2-5	-	once	TRBV2	CASSESRHPQETQYF	TGTGCCAGCAGTGAATCCCGACATCCCCAAGAGACCCAGTACTTC
TRBJ1-2	TRBD1	-	TRBV7-8	CASSLALTALGTGTHGYTF	TGTGCCAGCAGCTTAGCCCTAACCGCCTTGGGGACAGGCACGCATGGCTACACCTTC
TRBJ1-1	-	-	TRBV28	CASSLMNTEAFF	TGTGCCAGCAGTCTCATGAACACTGAAGCTTTCTTT
TRBJ1-1	-	-	TRBV28	CASSFIGAPTLGTEAFF	TGTGCCAGCAGTTTTATCGGGGCACCCACTTTGGGCACTGAAGCTTTCTTT
TRBJ1-1	-	-	TRBV13	CASSSWTVNTEAFF	TGTGCCAGCAGCTCCTGGACAGTTAACACTGAAGCTTTCTTT
TRBJ2-5	-	-	TRBV7-7	CASSLTPGQETQYF	TGTGCCAGCAGCTTAACGCCAGGGCAAGAGACCCAGTACTTC
TRBJ2-7	-	-	TRBV11-3	CASSLNRGGEQYF	TGTGCCAGCAGCTTAAACCGAGGGGGAGAGCAGTACTTC
TRBJ2-5	-	-	TRBV7-2	CASSLMVGETQYF	TGTGCCAGCAGCTTGATGGTTGGAGAGACCCAGTACTTC
TRBJ1-4	TRBD1	-	TRBV28	CASSGQGSEKLFF	TGTGCCAGCTCGGGACAGGGGTCTGAAAAACTGTTTTTT
TRBJ2-5	-	-	TRBV2	CASGSPSDF	TGTGCCAGCGGATCCCCCTCGGACTTC
TRBJ2-5	TRBD2	once	TRBV11-2	CASSLELPGLAGGGQETQYF	TGTGCCAGCAGCTTAGAGCTTCCGGGACTAGCGGGGGGTGGGCAAGAGACCCAGTACTTC
TRBJ2-1	-	-	TRBV28	CASSPLREGSSYNEQFF	TGTGCCAGCAGTCCTCTCCGAGAGGGAAGCTCCTACAATGAGCAGTTCTTC
TRBJ1-2	TRBD1	-	TRBV28	CASSLGTGQGYTF	TGTGCCAGCAGTCTAGGGACAGGGCAAGGCTACACCTTC
TRBJ2-5	-	-	TRBV18	CASSPNFQETQYF	TGTGCCAGCTCACCAAACTTCCAAGAGACCCAGTACTTC
TRBJ2-5	-	-	TRBV7-2	CASSPGTLQETQYF	TGTGCCAGCAGCCCTGGGACCTTACAAGAGACCCAGTACTTC
TRBJ1-1	-	-	TRBV10-3	CAISDLAGVGVNTEAFF	TGTGCCATCAGTGACCTCGCCGGGGTGGGGGTGAACACTGAAGCTTTCTTT
TRBJ1-1	-	-	TRBV7-2	CASSLLGGNTEAFF	TGTGCCAGCAGCTTATTGGGGGGGAACACTGAAGCTTTCTTT
TRBJ2-7	TRBD1	-	TRBV5-6	CASSFMAGQDTYEQYF	TGTGCCAGCAGCTTTATGGCGGGACAGGATACCTACGAGCAGTACTTC
TRBJ2-1	TRBD2	-	TRBV27	CASSRQAGGYNEQFF	TGTGCCAGCAGTCGTCAGGCGGGAGGGTACAATGAGCAGTTCTTC
TRBJ1-1	-	-	TRBV14	CASSQVPGREGTEAFF	TGTGCCAGCAGCCAAGTGCCCGGCAGGGAAGGCACTGAAGCTTTCTTT
TRBJ1-4	-	once	TRBV5-1	CASSLLGAGATNEKLFF	TGCGCCAGCAGCTTGTTGGGGGCTGGAGCAACTAATGAAAAACTGTTTTTT
TRBJ2-3	TRBD2	-	TRBV9	CASSVAPLAGGPDTQYF	TGTGCCAGCAGCGTAGCTCCCCTAGCGGGGGGCCCAGATACGCAGTATTTT
TRBJ1-2	-	-	TRBV19	CASSIVGVRYGYTF	TGTGCCAGTAGTATAGTGGGGGTCCGATATGGCTACACCTTC
TRBJ2-1	TRBD1	-	TRBV29-1	CSVPGGGHYNEQFF	TGCAGCGTCCCAGGGGGCGGCCATTACAATGAGCAGTTCTTC
TRBJ2-5	-	-	TRBV28	CASSWHTTETQYF	TGTGCCAGCAGTTGGCACACCACCGAGACCCAGTACTTC
TRBJ1-2	-	-	TRBV4-3	CASSQDRNYGYTF	TGCGCCAGCAGCCAAGACAGGAACTATGGCTACACCTTC
TRBJ1-2	-	-	TRBV19	CASSSPMGGYTF	TGTGCCAGTAGTAGCCCGATGGGTGGCTACACCTTC
TRBJ2-5	TRBD1	-	TRBV5-1	CASSEGQGRETQYF	TGCGCCAGCAGCGAGGGACAGGGGAGAGAGACCCAGTACTTC
TRBJ1-1	TRBD1	-	TRBV9	CASSAQGVGNTEAFF	TGTGCCAGCAGCGCCCAGGGGGTTGGGAACACTGAAGCTTTCTTT
TRBJ2-5	-	-	TRBV7-9	CASSFLETQYF	TGTGCCAGCAGCTTCCTGGAGACCCAGTACTTC
TRBJ2-1	-	-	TRBV19	CASSIIHGVGNEQFF	TGTGCCAGTAGTATTATTCATGGTGTGGGCAATGAGCAGTTCTTC
TRBJ1-6	-	-	TRBV6-6	CASSSLNNSPLHF	TGTGCCAGCAGTTCGCTCAATAATTCACCCCTCCACTTT
TRBJ2-3	-	-	TRBV7-6	CASSPLQGSTDTQYF	TGTGCCAGCAGCCCACTACAGGGCAGCACAGATACGCAGTATTTT
TRBJ2-7	-	-	TRBV7-3	CASSSTGTGTPQQYF	TGTGCCAGCAGCTCGACCGGGACGGGGACTCCTCAGCAGTACTTC
TRBJ1-1	-	-	TRBV10-1	CASSSPGNTEAFF	TGCGCCAGCAGTTCCCCGGGTAACACTGAAGCTTTCTTT
TRBJ2-6	-	-	TRBV18	CASSPGDSGANVLTF	TGTGCCAGCTCACCCGGGGACTCTGGGGCCAACGTCCTGACTTTC
TRBJ1-5	TRBD1	-	TRBV28	CASPPGQGDPDSNQPQHF	TGTGCCAGCCCACCGGGACAGGGGGACCCAGATAGCAATCAGCCCCAGCATTTT
TRBJ1-2	-	-	TRBV7-3	CASTEDTPNYGYTF	TGTGCCAGCACTGAGGACACACCTAACTATGGCTACACCTTC
TRBJ1-4	TRBD1	-	TRBV6-1	CASSDGYTDRITTNEKLFF	TGTGCCAGCAGTGACGGCTATACGGACAGGATTACAACTAATGAAAAACTGTTTTTT
TRBJ2-2	-	-	TRBV6-1	CASEGEGAGELFF	TGTGCCAGCGAGGGGGAAGGGGCCGGGGAGCTGTTTTTT
TRBJ2-1	-	few	TRBV29-1	CSVALGKSYNEQFF	TGCAGCGTCGCTTTGGGGAAGTCCTACAATGAGCAGTTCTTC
TRBJ1-2	-	-	TRBV4-2	CASSLRELNYGYTF	TGTGCCAGCAGCCTTCGGGAGCTTAACTATGGCTACACCTTC
TRBJ1-5	-	-	TRBV6-1	CASSQGREEPQHF	TGTGCCAGCAGTCAGGGGCGGGAAGAGCCCCAGCATTTT
TRBJ1-1	-	few	TRBV5-5	CASSHNRDTEAFF	TGTGCCAGCAGCCATAACAGGGACACTGAAGCTTTCTTT
TRBJ1-2	-	-	TRBV6-1	CASSLRGELNYGYTF	TGTGCCAGCAGTCTACGAGGGGAGCTTAACTATGGCTACACCTTC
TRBJ2-3	-	-	TRBV23-1	CASSQSIVRSTQYF	TGCGCCAGCAGTCAATCTATCGTCCGATCCACGCAGTATTTT